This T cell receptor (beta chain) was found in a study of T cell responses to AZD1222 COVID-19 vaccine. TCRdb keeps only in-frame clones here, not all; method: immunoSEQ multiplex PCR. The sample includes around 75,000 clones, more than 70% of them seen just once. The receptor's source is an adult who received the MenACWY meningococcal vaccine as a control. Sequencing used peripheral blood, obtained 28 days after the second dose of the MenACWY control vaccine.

This CDR3 is CASSPTGNYGYTF. CDR3 nucleotide sequence: TGTGCCAGCAGCCCGACAGGGAACTATGGCTACACCTTC. The chain couples TRBV11-2 to TRBJ1-2; 7 bases line up with TRBD1. The germline gives CDR1 SGHAT, CDR2 FQNNGV. This CDR3 has 13 residues. V was pared by 5 bases and J by 2 bases, with 2 bases of the junction left unmatched.